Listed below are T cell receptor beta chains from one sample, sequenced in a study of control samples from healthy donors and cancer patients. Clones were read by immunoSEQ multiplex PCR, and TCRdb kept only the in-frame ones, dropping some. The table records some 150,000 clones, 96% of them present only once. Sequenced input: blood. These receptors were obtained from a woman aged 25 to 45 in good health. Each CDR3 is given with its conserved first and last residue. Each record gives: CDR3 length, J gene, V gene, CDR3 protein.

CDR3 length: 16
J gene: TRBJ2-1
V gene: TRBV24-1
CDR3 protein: CATSDFRAERYNEQFF

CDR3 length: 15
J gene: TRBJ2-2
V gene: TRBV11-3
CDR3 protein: CASSAYRGNTGELFF

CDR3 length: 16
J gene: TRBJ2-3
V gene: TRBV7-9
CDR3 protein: CASSWTGTGRTDTQYF

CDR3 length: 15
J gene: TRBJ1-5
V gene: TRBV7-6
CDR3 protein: CASSPEGDRVQPQHF

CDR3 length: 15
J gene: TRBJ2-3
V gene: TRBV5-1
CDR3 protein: CASSLDLGGTDTQYF

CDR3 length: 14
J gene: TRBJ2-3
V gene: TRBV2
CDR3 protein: CASWADSRWDTQYF

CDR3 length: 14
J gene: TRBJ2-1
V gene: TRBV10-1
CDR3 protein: CASSLLQGAYEQFF

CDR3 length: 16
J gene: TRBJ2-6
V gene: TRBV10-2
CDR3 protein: CASSERQSSGANVLTF

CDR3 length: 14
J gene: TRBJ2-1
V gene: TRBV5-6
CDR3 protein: CASSFRTGENEQFF

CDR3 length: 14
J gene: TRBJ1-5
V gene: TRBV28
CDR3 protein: CASSRPERYQPQHF

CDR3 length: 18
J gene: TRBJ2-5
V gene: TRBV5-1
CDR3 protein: CASSPGTSGGPYQETQYF

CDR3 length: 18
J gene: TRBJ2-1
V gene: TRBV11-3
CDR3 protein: CASSAGWEGTSANNEQFF

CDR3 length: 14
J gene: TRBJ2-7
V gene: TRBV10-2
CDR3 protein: CASSESPEGYEQYF

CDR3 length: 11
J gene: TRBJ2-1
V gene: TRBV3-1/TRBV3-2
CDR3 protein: CASRQYNEQFF

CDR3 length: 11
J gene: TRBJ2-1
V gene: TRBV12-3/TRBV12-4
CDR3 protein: CASRLGIEQFF

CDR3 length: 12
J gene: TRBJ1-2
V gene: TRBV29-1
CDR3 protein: CSVEEGGGGYTF

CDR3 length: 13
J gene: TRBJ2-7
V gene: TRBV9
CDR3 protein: CASSGTVEYEQYF

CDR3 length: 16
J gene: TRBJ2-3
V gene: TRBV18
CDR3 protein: CASSPISGAATDTQYF

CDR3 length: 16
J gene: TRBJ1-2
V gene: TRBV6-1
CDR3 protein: CASSEVPGQGVFGYTF

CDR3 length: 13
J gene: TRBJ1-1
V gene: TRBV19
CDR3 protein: CASSLRVNTEAFF

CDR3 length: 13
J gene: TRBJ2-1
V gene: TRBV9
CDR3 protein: CASSPGASSEQFF

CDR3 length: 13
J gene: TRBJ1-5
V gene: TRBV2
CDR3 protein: CASKDRGNQPQHF

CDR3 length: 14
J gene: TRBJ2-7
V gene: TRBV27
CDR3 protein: CASSGTGGGNEQYF

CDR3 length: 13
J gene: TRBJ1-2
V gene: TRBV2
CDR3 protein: CASSEKGVYGYTF

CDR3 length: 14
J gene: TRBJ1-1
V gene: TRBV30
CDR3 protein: CAWSPHVGGTEAFF

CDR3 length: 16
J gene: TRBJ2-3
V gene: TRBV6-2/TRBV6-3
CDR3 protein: CASSYSSGGGQDTQYF

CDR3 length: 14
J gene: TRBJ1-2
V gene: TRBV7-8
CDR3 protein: CASSLDEMIYGYTF

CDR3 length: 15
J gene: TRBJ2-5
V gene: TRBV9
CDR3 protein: CASSVGAVSQETQYF

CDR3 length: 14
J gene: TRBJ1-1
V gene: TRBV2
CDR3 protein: CASKKGGLVTEAFF

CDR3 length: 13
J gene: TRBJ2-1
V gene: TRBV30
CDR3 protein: CAWKGESYNEQFF

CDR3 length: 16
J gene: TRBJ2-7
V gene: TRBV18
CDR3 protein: CASSPTSGGHYYEQYF

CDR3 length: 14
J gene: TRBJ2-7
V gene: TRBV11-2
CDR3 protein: CASSPFRDLGEQYF

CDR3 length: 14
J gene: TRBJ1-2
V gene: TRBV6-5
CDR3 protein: CASSYGTGGEGYTF

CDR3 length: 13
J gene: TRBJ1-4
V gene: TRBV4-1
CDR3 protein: CASSQVVISKLFF

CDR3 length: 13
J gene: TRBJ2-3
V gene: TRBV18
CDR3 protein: CASSQNPADTQYF

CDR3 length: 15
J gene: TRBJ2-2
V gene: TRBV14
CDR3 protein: CASSQDRQHTGELFF

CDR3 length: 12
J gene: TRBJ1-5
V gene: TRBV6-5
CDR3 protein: CATGTAVQPQHF

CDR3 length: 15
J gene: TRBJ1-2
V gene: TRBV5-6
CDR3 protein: CASSEVAGKGYGYTF

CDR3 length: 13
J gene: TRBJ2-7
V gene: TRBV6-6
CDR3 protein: CASSRRDVAEQYF

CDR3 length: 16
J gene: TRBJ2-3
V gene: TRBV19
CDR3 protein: CASSSPRGGRTDTQYF

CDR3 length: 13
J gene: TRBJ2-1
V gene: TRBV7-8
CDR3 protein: CATSFGWYNEQFF

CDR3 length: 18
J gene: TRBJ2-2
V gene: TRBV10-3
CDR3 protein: CAISESGLAEKNTGELFF

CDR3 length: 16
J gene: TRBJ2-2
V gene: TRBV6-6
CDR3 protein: CASSLRGGANTGELFF

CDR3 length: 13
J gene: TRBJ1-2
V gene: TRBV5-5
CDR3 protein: CASSRRGQYGYTF

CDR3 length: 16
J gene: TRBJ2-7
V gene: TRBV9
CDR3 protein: CASSAGEGGSSYEQYF